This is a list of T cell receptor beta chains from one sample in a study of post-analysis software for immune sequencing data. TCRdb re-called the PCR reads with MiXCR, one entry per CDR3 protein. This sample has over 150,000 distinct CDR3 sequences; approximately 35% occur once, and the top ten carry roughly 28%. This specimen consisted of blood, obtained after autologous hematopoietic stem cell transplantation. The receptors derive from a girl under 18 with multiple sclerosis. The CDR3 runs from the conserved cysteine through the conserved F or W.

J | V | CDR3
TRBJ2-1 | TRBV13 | CASKLRGGHGEQFF
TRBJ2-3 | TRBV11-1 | CASSGALTDPYSDGGTDTQYF
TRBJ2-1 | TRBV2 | CPPGGSYNEQFF
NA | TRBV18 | CASSRTTSATYEQYF
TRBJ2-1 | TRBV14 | CASSQVMEGEQFF
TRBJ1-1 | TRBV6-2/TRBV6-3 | CASRYSLEAFF
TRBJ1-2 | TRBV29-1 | CSVVGTGFNYGYTF
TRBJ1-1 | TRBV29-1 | CSVRTGSGDTEAFF
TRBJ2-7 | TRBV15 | CATSQGIYEQYF
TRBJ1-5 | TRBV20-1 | CSARVRAGSNQPQHF
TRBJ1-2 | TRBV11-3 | CASSLDRGGPYGYTF
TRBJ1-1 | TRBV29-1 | CSAMGQLTEAFF
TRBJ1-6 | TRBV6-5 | CASTPGVGSPLHF
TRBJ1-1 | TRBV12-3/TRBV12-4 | CASSTSGDRVNTEAFF
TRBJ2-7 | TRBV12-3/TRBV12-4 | CASSPIAGGLYEQYF
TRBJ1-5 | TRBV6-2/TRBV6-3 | CASSNFNQPQHF
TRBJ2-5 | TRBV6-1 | CASVPPLGRGTQYF
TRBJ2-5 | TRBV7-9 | CASNTGGRKETQYF
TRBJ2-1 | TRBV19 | CASSIQGDNEQFF
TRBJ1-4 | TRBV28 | CASLPGQAREKLFF
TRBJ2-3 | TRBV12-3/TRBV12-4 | CASSLARLADYTDTQYF
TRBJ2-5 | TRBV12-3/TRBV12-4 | CASSFSGAVETQYF
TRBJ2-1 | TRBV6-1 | CASSPGQGYGEQFF
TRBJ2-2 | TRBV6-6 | CASSYSGPPPGELFF
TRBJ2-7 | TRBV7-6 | CASSLASGRTNEQYF
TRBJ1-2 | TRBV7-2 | CASSAGLYGYTF
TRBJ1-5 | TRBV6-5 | CASRGTGRGQPQHF
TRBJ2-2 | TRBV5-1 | CASSLTIFANTGELFF
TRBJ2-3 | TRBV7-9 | CASTLYRSADTQYF
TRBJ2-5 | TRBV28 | CASSLRQGPGTQYF
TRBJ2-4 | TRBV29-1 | CSVQARLAKNIQYF
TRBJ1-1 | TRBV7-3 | CASSFGGATEAFF
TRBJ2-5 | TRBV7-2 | CASSLAAGGQETQYF
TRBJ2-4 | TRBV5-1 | CASSLGGTSIAKNIQYF
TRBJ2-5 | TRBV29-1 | CSVEGGWETQYF
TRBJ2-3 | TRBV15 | CATRDSGGTDTQYF
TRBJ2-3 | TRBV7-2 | CASSLVQGEGTQYF
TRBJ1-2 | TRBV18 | CASSPQGHYGYTF
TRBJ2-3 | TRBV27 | CATASGRAGDTQYF
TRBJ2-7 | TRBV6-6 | CASIEGMVGDEQYF
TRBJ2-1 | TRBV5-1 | CASSLAQVYNEQFF
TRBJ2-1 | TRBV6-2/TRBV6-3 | CASSGTSGKPYNEQFF